This passage covers 9 T cell receptor beta chains from one sample sequenced in a study of blood T cell repertoires in COVID-19. The protocol was immunoSEQ multiplex PCR, while the TCRdb copy is restricted to in-frame clones and leaves out a portion. The sample records 200,000 to 300,000 clones, 85% being singletons. Sequencing used peripheral blood. These receptors were collected from a woman aged 55-70 years with active or convalescent COVID-19.

V is TRBV2 and J is TRBJ2-1; D gene ambiguous. CDR1 is SNHLY and CDR2 is FYNNEI in the germline V gene. V gave up 6 bases and J gave up 7 bases, with 16 bases separating them. The CDR3 length is 14 residues. The CDR3 DNA sequence: TGTGCCAGCAGAGTTATGCCTAGTCTTAATGAGCAGTTCTTC. This encodes CASRVMPSLNEQFF. The full variable domain, its missing parts supplied by reference TRBV2 and TRBJ2-1, is EPEVTQTPSHQVTQMGQEVILRCVPISNHLYFYWYRQILGQKVEFLVSFYNNEISEKSEIFDDQFSVERPDGSNFTLKIRSTKLEDSAMYFCASRVMPSLNEQFFGPGTRLTVL.

The rearrangement joins TRBV2 to TRBJ1-1, with a possible D match to TRBD1 (6 bases). V was clipped by 1 base and J by 1 base, with 10 bases between them. There are 15 residues in the CDR3. Germline CDR1 reads SNHLY; CDR2 reads FYNNEI. CDR3 bases: TGTGCCAGCAGTGAAGGGACAGCAGGGAACACTGAAGCTTTCTTT. It yields the protein CASSEGTAGNTEAFF.

The chain employs TRBV9 and TRBJ2-5; 7 bases fit TRBD2. The CDR3 covers 14 residues. Germline loops: CDR1 SGDLS, CDR2 YYNGEE. J was trimmed by 5 bases and V by 1 base; bases with no gene match: 5. The CDR3 reads CASSVMSGEETQYF. DNA for the CDR3: TGTGCCAGCAGCGTAATGAGCGGGGAGGAGACCCAGTACTTC.

This chain joins TRBV18 and TRBJ1-1; the D is unclear. Germline V gene sequence: CDR1 KGHSH, CDR2 LQKENI. This CDR3 contains 15 residues. With 2 bases removed from V and 2 bases from J, the gap between germline ends came to 12 bases. CDR3 protein: CASSPVREGNTEAFF. CDR3 nucleotide sequence: TGTGCCAGCTCACCAGTCCGGGAGGGCAACACTGAAGCTTTCTTT.

This sequence joins TRBV28 and TRBJ2-2; D may be TRBD2 (5 bases). V dropped 6 bases and J dropped 5 bases, with 10 bases sitting between them. Per the germline V gene, CDR1 is MDHEN and CDR2 is SYDVKM. This CDR3 has 13 amino acids. In DNA, the CDR3 is TGTGCCAGCAGGCCGGGAAATACCGGGGAGCTGTTTTTT. Residues: CASRPGNTGELFF. Looking up the rest from reference TRBV28 and TRBJ2-2 gives the full variable domain: DVKVTQSSRYLVKRTGEKVFLECVQDMDHENMFWYRQDPGLGLRLIYFSYDVKMKEKGDIPEGYSVSREKKERFSLILESASTNQTSMYLCASRPGNTGELFFGEGSRLTVL.

This rearrangement joins TRBV9 to TRBJ2-3; 9 nucleotides line up with TRBD2. The length of the CDR3 is 16 residues. CDR1 and CDR2 from the germline V gene are SGDLS and YYNGEE. J was trimmed by 1 base and V by 3 bases; bases with no gene match: 6. CDR3 loop: CASSGLAGAGTDTQYF. The CDR3 DNA follows: TGTGCCAGCAGCGGCTTAGCGGGAGCAGGCACAGATACGCAGTATTTT.

The J gene is TRBJ2-5, the V gene TRBV19, with 7 bases lining up with TRBD1. Trimming took 11 bases from V and 2 from J; bases not matched to a gene: 11. The CDR3 contains 14 residues. Germline V gene lookup returns CDR1 LNHDA and CDR2 SQIVND (reference sequence). For the CDR3, the DNA is TGTGCCTCCTGCGAGACAGGGCGTCAAGAGACCCAGTACTTC. It translates to CASCETGRQETQYF.

A word on this clone: An end of the junction does not agree with germline; a read error may underlie this. The J gene is TRBJ1-5, the V gene TRBV6-1; possible D gene TRBD1, 6 bases. This CDR3 comprises 16 residues. Germline loops: CDR1 MNHNS, CDR2 SASEGT. CDR3 sequence reads: CASSDPSGVSNQPQHF. In DNA form, the CDR3 reads TGTGCCAGCAGTGACCCTTCAGGGGTTAGCAATCAACCCCAGCATTTT.

This sequence joins TRBV18 and TRBJ2-7, with D possibly being TRBD1 (6 bases). V was clipped by 3 bases and J by 1 base, with 10 bases between them. Germline V lookup: CDR1 KGHSH, CDR2 LQKENI. The CDR3 loop spans 14 amino acids. CDR3 nucleotides: TGTGCCAGCTCACCCGACAGGTTTTCCTACGAGCAGTACTTC. Protein: CASSPDRFSYEQYF.